This T cell receptor beta chain was recovered during a study of blood T cell repertoires in COVID-19. Libraries were prepared by immunoSEQ multiplex PCR; TCRdb keeps only in-frame clonotypes and omits some of them. The table shows about 180,000 clones, with approximately 85% occurring only once. This CDR3 has 16 amino acids. Germline V gives CDR1 SGHNT, CDR2 YYREEE (reference sequence). Trimming at V came to 4 bases and at J to 8 bases, leaving 8 bases not matched to a gene. Symptom resolution, clearance, or two negative PCRs marked donors in Cohort 3 as recovered. The chain joins TRBV5-4 to TRBJ2-2; TRBD2 matches 13 bases. This sequence originates from a woman aged 25 to 45 who had recovered from COVID-19. The sequencing sample was made of PBMCs or T cells enriched from blood (not recorded which). In nucleotides, the CDR3 is TGTGCCAGCAGCCAGGGACTAGCGGGGACCTATGGGGAGCTGTTTTTT. It translates to CASSQGLAGTYGELFF.